Shown below are 13 T cell receptor beta chains from a single sample sequenced in a study of cytomegalovirus exposure and HLA in healthy donors. TCRdb's table, derived via immunoSEQ multiplex PCR, lists solely in-frame clones and lacks some. The sample has some 130,000 clones; 89% are singletons. Sequencing was performed on PBMCs. Receptors were obtained from a woman aged 18 to 35 in good health and CMV-seronegative.

V gene TRBV29-1 combines with J gene TRBJ1-2; 10 nucleotides line up with TRBD1. Germline V gene sequence: CDR1 SQVTM, CDR2 ANQGSEA. With V trimmed by 6 bases and J by 2 bases, 3 bases remained unmatched. This CDR3 has 13 residues. Written as DNA, the CDR3 is TGCAGCGTCCGACAGGGGGCAAACTATGGCTACACCTTC. Translated: CSVRQGANYGYTF.

The chain couples TRBV29-1 to TRBJ1-2; no clear D gene. The germline V gene encodes CDR1 SQVTM and CDR2 ANQGSEA. The CDR3 runs to 12 residues. V shed 3 bases and J shed 5 bases, with 10 bases lying between them. The CDR3 reads CSVEHQQYGYTF. DNA for the CDR3: TGCAGCGTTGAGCACCAACAATATGGCTACACCTTC. Combining the CDR3 with reference TRBV29-1 and TRBJ1-2 gives the whole variable domain SAVISQKPSRDICQRGTSLTIQCQVDSQVTMMFWYRQQPGQSLTLIATANQGSEATYESGFVIDKFPISRPNLTFSTLTVSNMSPEDSSIYLCSVEHQQYGYTFGSGTRLTVV.

There are a few counts of this clone. The rearrangement joins TRBV6-6 to TRBJ1-6, with 10 nucleotides matching TRBD1. V shed 2 bases and J 18 bases; nucleotides not matched to a gene: 13. This CDR3 spans 15 amino acids. Germline lookup yields CDR1 MNHNY and CDR2 SVGAGI (reference sequence). CDR3 sequence reads: CASSYPDRGILDHHF. In DNA, the CDR3 is TGTGCCAGCAGTTACCCGGACAGGGGGATCCTAGATCACCACTTT.

This clone appeared a single time. The chain is built from TRBV5-4 and TRBJ2-7; 9 bases map to TRBD2. The CDR3 covers 14 residues. The germline V gene encodes CDR1 SGHNT and CDR2 YYREEE (reference sequence). V lost 4 bases to trimming and J lost 3 bases; unmatched junction nucleotides: 5. The DNA for the CDR3 is TGTGCCAGCAGCACCTCTAGCGGGGACTACGAGCAGTACTTC. Its protein product is CASSTSSGDYEQYF.

J is TRBJ2-2 and V is TRBV29-1; no clear D. From germline, CDR1 is SQVTM and CDR2 ANQGSEA. The CDR3 runs to 13 residues. The germline V and J ends were trimmed by 5 bases and 1 base, with 8 bases remaining between them. Here the CDR3 reads CSVILGNTGELFF. As DNA, the CDR3 is TGCAGCGTTATTCTAGGGAACACCGGGGAGCTGTTTTTT.

The chain links TRBV18 to TRBJ1-3; D not certain. Germline V gene data show CDR1 as KGHSH and CDR2 as LQKENI. V was pared by 8 bases and J by 0 bases, with 14 bases between. The CDR3 runs to 15 residues. The CDR3 reads CASVVGGSSGNTIYF. The CDR3 coding sequence is TGTGCCAGCGTCGTAGGAGGGAGCTCTGGAAACACCATATATTTT.

As to this clone: The junction departs from the called germline gene at one end, perhaps through a read error. The chain has TRBV19 and TRBJ1-4, with 7 nucleotides matching TRBD1. The CDR3 consists of 14 residues. The germline CDR1 and CDR2 sequences are LNHDA and SQIVND (reference sequence). Here the CDR3 reads CASSISHQGQPGIF. DNA for the CDR3: TGTGCCAGTAGTATTTCCCACCAGGGACAGCCAGGGATCTTT.

The count of this clone is one. The chain uses TRBV10-3 and TRBJ1-2, with 10 bases matching TRBD1. Germline trimming cut 10 bases from V and 5 bases from J; bases unmatched to any gene: 4. CDR1 is ENHRY, CDR2 SYGVKD, per germline. CDR3 length equals 12 residues. The DNA of the CDR3 is TGTGCCACCGGGACAGGGGCATATGGCTACACCTTC. Translated: CATGTGAYGYTF.

The rearrangement joins TRBV10-3 to TRBJ1-4, with unresolved D. The CDR3 spans 14 residues. In germline, CDR1 is ENHRY, CDR2 SYGVKD. V was pared by 3 bases and J by 4 bases, with 9 bases between. In DNA, the CDR3 is TGTGCCATCAGTGACGGCGGGGTTAATGAAAAACTGTTTTTT. Translated, it gives CAISDGGVNEKLFF.

The rearrangement uses TRBV18 and TRBJ2-7; D is ambiguous. Trimming left V 0 bases short and J 1 base short, with 10 bases between. The CDR3 has 15 residues. Per germline, CDR1 KGHSH and CDR2 LQKENI. The CDR3 spells CASSPPSRVSYEQYF. CDR3 nucleotides: TGTGCCAGCTCACCACCGAGCCGTGTGTCCTACGAGCAGTACTTC.

The chain recombines TRBV5-1 with TRBJ2-3; 8 bases map to TRBD2. Trimming removed 1 base from V and 6 bases from J; junction bases left unmatched: 10. The CDR3 extends over 16 amino acids. Germline V gene data show CDR1 as SGHRS and CDR2 as YFSETQ. The CDR3 DNA is TGCGCCAGCAGCTTGTGGACCCGGGGGGGTTGGGATACGCAGTATTTT. This codes for CASSLWTRGGWDTQYF.

The rearrangement joins TRBV6-5 to TRBJ2-2, with 8 bases identical to TRBD1. The V gene's germline CDR1 is MNHEY and CDR2 SVGAGI. V lost 2 bases to trimming and J lost 5 bases; unmatched junction nucleotides: 4. CDR3 length equals 15 residues. The CDR3 DNA reads TGTGCCAGCAGTTACCCCGGGACAGGTACCGGGGAGCTGTTTTTT. This sequence encodes CASSYPGTGTGELFF.

The rearrangement uses TRBV18 and TRBJ2-7, with TRBD1 matching over 8 bases. Germline loops: CDR1 KGHSH, CDR2 LQKENI. Trimming cost V 6 bases and J 7 bases; bases outside gene matches: 14. The CDR3 is made up of 15 amino acids. CDR3 loop: CASSQSAGQGWEQYF. The DNA of the CDR3 is TGTGCCAGCTCCCAAAGTGCAGGACAGGGATGGGAGCAGTACTTC.